The clone carrying this TCR beta chain was detected only a few times. The data originate from a study of T cells in Graves' hyperthyroidism and ophthalmopathy. Amplification of TCR beta CDR3 regions was performed using RNA transcripts as template. The HTBI set primed first-round TCR CDR3 RT-PCR. TCRdb analysed the multiplex PCR reads with MiXCR anew, one entry per CDR3 protein. The sample yields 350,000 to 450,000 distinct CDR3 sequences, 15% to 20% seen once. This clonotype originated in a woman in her thirties with Graves' hyperthyroidism that later progressed to Graves' ophthalmopathy. Sequencing was carried out using blood.

The CDR3 DNA sequence: TGTGCCAGCAGCCCCTGGACAGGGCTGGGTTCACCCCTCCACTTT. Translated, it gives CASSPWTGLGSPLHF. This chain links TRBV7-9 with TRBJ1-6; 8 nucleotides agree with TRBD1. The CDR3 sequence is 15 residues long. The trim removed 5 bases at V and 9 bases at J, leaving 9 bases unmatched. Looked up from germline, CDR1 is SEHNR and CDR2 is FQNEAQ (reference sequence).